These T cell receptor beta chains were read from a single sample in a study of blood T cell repertoires in COVID-19. The data were produced by immunoSEQ multiplex PCR, yet TCRdb's version contains in-frame clones alone and is incomplete. The repertoire holds tens of thousands of clones, with around nine tenths as singletons. Sequenced: peripheral blood. These TCRs come from a woman in her sixties or seventies with active COVID-19. Each CDR3 is given without its conserved first and last residue.

>TRBV5-8|9
ASSGLSPLH
>TRBV2|11
ASSNRFRDTQY
>TRBV5-1|13
ASSSSGGAYDIQY
>TRBV5-6|15
ASSLAGQGGENTEAF
>TRBV9|13
ATSIGGLHTDTQY
>TRBV18|11
ASFPTGGQEQY
>TRBV6-5|13
ASSYGAGAGNTIY
>TRBV10-1|13
ASSESISGGETQY
>TRBV29-1|13
SVERPDRGLYGYT
>TRBV19|13
ASSILAGGHNEQF
>TRBV5-1|10
ASRQGAYEQY
>TRBV5-4|12
ASSLAGGSGELF
>TRBV7-2|11
ASSRRGNTEAF
>TRBV7-2|12
ASSLGTRIDTQY
>TRBV5-5|13
ASSFQGSRNQPQH
>TRBV6-2/TRBV6-3|12
ASSYYGTTGELF
>TRBV6-5|9
ASGRYTEAF
>TRBV4-1|14
ASSQDSAGPLYEQY
>TRBV4-1|14
ASSQGLSSYNSPLH
>TRBV6-4|12
ASSRDRARGGYT
>TRBV6-4|13
ASSEQGSPKYGYT
>TRBV18|9
ASREATEAF
>TRBV5-1|14
ASSLERGGDTGELF
>TRBV4-2|12
ASSIEGSYNEQF
>TRBV7-2|16
ASSLVGSGGLSYNEQF
>TRBV19|8
GEGYTEAF
>TRBV6-4|15
ASSQAAGLGYNSPLH
>TRBV7-2|13
ASSLVGTGVPGYT
>TRBV6-5|9
ASGKLAGYT
>TRBV20-1|9
SSSPGFPQF
>TRBV7-9|11
ASSTSGNQPQH
>TRBV5-1|12
ASSLERGPDTQY
>TRBV9|14
ASSVEGGFSTDTQY
>TRBV5-1|12
ASSLDRGADTQY
>TRBV2|13
ASRDGQGDSQPQH
>TRBV9|12
ASSPGGLADTQY
>TRBV9|16
ASSVGRSGGAGANVLT
>TRBV29-1|12
SVARGPGGDTQY
>TRBV10-3|14
AISESNRANTGELF
>TRBV9|14
ASSVAGIGLGETQY
>TRBV19|12
ASSSSGTDYGYT
>TRBV19|11
ASSIRGVETQY
>TRBV11-2|10
ASSGANYGYT
>TRBV5-5|13
ASSTTSGVGNEQF
>TRBV7-3|12
ASSFGTGITEAF
>TRBV18|14
ASSPPGQGTSYGYT
>TRBV5-4|12
ASSGGESARTQY
>TRBV7-9|11
ASSPRTGDTQY